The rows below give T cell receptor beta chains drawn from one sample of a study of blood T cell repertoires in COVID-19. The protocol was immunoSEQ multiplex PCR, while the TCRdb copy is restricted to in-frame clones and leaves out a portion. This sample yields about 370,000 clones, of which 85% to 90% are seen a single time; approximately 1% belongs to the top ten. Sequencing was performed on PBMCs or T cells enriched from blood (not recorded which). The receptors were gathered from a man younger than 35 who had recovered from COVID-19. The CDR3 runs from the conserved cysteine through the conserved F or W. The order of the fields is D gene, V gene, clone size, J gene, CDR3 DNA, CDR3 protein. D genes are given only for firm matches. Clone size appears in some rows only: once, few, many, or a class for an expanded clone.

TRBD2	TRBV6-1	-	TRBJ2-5	TGTGCCAGCAGTGAAAGGCGGGAGGGGGGAGAGACCCAGTACTTC	CASSERREGGETQYF
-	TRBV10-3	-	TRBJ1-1	TGTGCCATCAGATTAGTCGGAGACACTGAAGCTTTCTTT	CAIRLVGDTEAFF
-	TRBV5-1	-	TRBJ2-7	TGCGCCAGCAGCTTGGCCGGTCAAACTGACATGCAGTACTTC	CASSLAGQTDMQYF
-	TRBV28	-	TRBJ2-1	TGTGCCAGCAGTACTTATAGCTTTGAGCAGTTCTTC	CASSTYSFEQFF
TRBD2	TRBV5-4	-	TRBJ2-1	TGTGCCAGCAGCTTGGAATCTAGCGGGGGGTACAATGAGCAGTTCTTC	CASSLESSGGYNEQFF
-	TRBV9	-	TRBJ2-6	TGTGCCAGCAGGGGGAGCTCTGGGGCCAACGTCCTGACTTTC	CASRGSSGANVLTF
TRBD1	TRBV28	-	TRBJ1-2	TGTGCCAGCAGTTCGGGACAGGGTGGGGATGGCTACACCTTC	CASSSGQGGDGYTF
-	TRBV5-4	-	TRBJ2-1	TGTGCCAGCAGCCCCTCCCTCAGCTCCTACAATGAGCAGTTCTTC	CASSPSLSSYNEQFF
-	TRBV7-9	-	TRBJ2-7	TGTGCCAGCAGCGAATTTACAGCCCCGATCGCCTACGAGCAGTACTTC	CASSEFTAPIAYEQYF
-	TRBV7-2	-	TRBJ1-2	TGTGCCAGCAGCCGGATCGGGGGGTCTGGCTACACCTTC	CASSRIGGSGYTF
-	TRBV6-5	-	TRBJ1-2	TGTGCCAGCTCTTCGCTGGGGAGGGAGGGATTTGGCTACACCTTC	CASSSLGREGFGYTF
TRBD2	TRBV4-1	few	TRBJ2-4	TGCGCCAGCAGCCCGCTCCTTAGTCTAGCGGGGCCAGTAGCCAAAAACATTCAGTACTTC	CASSPLLSLAGPVAKNIQYF
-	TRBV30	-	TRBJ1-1	TGTGCCTGGAGTGGACTGGGACACGGCTGGAACACTGAAGCTTTCTTT	CAWSGLGHGWNTEAFF
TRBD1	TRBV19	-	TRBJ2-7	TGTGCCAGTAGTAGGGACAGGACTTCCTACGAGCAGTACTTC	CASSRDRTSYEQYF
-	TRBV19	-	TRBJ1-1	TGTGCCAGTAGTATTAATATACCCCCAGAATCCGAAGCTTTCTTT	CASSINIPPESEAFF
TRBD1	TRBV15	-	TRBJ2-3	TGTGCCACCAGCACAAACTCGGCCGGGACAGGTCAAGATACGCAGTATTTT	CATSTNSAGTGQDTQYF
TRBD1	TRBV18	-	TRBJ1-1	TGTGCCAGCTCACTGCTGACAGGGATACACACTGAAGCTTTCTTT	CASSLLTGIHTEAFF
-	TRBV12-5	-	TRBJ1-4	TGTGCTAGTGGTACCGGGACAACTAATGAAAAACTGTTTTTT	CASGTGTTNEKLFF
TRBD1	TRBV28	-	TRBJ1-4	TGTGCCAGCAGTTTGGGGGACAGGGATCATGAAAAACTGTTTTTT	CASSLGDRDHEKLFF
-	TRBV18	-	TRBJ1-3	TGTGCCAGCTCACTGTACAGGGAGACCGGAAACACCATATATTTT	CASSLYRETGNTIYF